This TCR beta chain comes out of a study of blood T cell repertoires in COVID-19. The germline V gene encodes CDR1 PRHDT and CDR2 FYEKMQ (reference sequence). Trimming took 5 bases from V and 6 from J; bases not matched to a gene: 7. The CDR3 consists of 15 residues. Authors' analysis steps: Amplification with reference gene primers provided the estimates of nucleated cell counts. Profiled with immunoSEQ multiplex PCR; TCRdb holds only in-frame clones, not every one. V, J and clone size are taken as reported in that table, and D and trimming were inferred from the DNA itself. There are under 95,000 clones in the sample; 65% to 85% occur only once, and around 27% lies in the top ten.

The sample was peripheral blood. This receptor was taken from an elderly woman with acute or convalescent COVID-19. The chain uses TRBV13 and TRBJ2-7; TRBD2 matches at 13 bases. The CDR3 coding sequence is TGTGCCAGCAGCCCAGGACTAGCGGGAGTGGGCGAGCAGTACTTC. Protein: CASSPGLAGVGEQYF.